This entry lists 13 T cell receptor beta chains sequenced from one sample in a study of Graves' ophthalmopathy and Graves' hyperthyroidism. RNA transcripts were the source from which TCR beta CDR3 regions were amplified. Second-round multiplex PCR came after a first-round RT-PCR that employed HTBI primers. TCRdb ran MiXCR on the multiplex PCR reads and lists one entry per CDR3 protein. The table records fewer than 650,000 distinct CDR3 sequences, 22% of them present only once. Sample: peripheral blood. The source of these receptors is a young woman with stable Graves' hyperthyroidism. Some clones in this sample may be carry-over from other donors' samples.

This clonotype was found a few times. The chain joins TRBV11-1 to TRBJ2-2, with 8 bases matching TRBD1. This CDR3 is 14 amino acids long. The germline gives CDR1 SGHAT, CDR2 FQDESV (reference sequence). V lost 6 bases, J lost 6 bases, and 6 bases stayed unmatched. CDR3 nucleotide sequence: TGTGCCAGCAGTTTCAACAGGGGGTCCGGGGAGCTGTTTTTT. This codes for CASSFNRGSGELFF.

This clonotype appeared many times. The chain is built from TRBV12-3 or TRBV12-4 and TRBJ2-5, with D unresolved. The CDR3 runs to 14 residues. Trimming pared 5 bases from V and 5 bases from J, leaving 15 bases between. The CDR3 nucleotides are TGTGCCAGCAGTCCGCGTAGCTCGGCCGAGACCCAGTACTTC. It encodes CASSPRSSAETQYF.

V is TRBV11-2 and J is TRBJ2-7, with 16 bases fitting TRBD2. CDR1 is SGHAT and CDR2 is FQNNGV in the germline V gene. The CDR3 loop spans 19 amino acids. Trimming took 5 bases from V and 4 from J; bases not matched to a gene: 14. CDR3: CASSSGTSGRAPRRYEQYF. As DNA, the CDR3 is TGTGCCAGCAGCAGCGGGACTAGCGGGAGGGCCCCGCGAAGGTACGAGCAGTACTTC. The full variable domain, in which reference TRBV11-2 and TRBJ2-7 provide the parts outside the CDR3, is EAGVAQSPRYKIIEKRQSVAFWCNPISGHATLYWYQQILGQGPKLLIQFQNNGVVDDSQLPKDRFSAERLKGVDSTLKIQPAKLEDSAVYLCASSSGTSGRAPRRYEQYFGPGTRLTVT.

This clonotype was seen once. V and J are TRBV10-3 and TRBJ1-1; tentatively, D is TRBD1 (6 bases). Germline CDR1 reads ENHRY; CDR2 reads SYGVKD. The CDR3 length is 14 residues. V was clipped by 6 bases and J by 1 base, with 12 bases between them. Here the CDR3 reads CAISGRGGNTEAFF. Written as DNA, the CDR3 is TGTGCCATCAGCGGCAGAGGGGGGAACACTGAAGCTTTCTTT.

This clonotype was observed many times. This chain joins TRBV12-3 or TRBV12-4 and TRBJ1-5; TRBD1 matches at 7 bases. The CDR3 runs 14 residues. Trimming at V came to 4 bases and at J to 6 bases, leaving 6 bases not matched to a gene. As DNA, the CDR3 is TGTGCCAGCAGTTGGCTGGCAGGGGGTCAGCCCCAGCATTTT. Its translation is CASSWLAGGQPQHF.

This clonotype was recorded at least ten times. For the CDR3, the DNA is TGTGCCAGCAGACCCATCTACAGGGGGCGAATCACTGAAGCTTTCTTT. Encoded protein: CASRPIYRGRITEAFF. V and J are TRBV6-2 or TRBV6-3 and TRBJ1-1, with 9 bases matching TRBD1. Germline trimming cut 6 bases from V and 4 bases from J; bases unmatched to any gene: 12. The CDR3 runs 16 residues. Germline assignment: CDR1 MNHEY and CDR2 SVGEGT.

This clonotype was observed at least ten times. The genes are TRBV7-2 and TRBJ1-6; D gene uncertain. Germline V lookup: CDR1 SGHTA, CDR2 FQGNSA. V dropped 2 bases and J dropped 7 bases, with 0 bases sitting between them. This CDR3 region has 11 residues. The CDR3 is CASSLNSPLHF. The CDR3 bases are TGTGCCAGCAGCTTAAATTCACCCCTCCACTTT. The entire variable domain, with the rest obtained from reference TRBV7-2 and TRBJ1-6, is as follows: GAGVSQSPSNKVTEKGKDVELRCDPISGHTALYWYRQSLGQGLEFLIYFQGNSAPDKSGLPSDRFSAERTGGSVSTLTIQRTQQEDSAVYLCASSLNSPLHFGNGTRLTVT.

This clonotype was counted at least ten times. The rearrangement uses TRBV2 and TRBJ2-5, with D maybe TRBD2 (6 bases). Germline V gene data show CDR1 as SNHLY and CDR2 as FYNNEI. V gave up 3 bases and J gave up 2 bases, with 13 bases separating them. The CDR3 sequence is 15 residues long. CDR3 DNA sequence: TGTGCCAGCAGTGAGGAGGGGACCCAACAAGAGACCCAGTACTTC. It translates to CASSEEGTQQETQYF.

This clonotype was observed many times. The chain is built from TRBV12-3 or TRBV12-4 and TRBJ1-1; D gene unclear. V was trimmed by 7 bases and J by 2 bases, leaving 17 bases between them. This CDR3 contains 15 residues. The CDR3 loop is CASTLYRTRNTEAFF. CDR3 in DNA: TGTGCCAGCACCCTTTACCGAACAAGAAACACTGAAGCTTTCTTT.

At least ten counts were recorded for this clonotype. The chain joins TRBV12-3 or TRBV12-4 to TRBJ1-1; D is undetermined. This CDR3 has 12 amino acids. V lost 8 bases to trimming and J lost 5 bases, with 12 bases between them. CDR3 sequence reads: CASSLRGTEAFF. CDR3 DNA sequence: TGTGCCAGCTCATTGCGAGGAACTGAAGCTTTCTTT.

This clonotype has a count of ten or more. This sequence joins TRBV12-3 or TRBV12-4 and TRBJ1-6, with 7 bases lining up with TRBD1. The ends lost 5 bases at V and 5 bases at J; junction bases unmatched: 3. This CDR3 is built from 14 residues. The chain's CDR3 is CASSPGTDNSPLHF. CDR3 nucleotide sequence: TGTGCCAGCAGTCCCGGGACAGATAATTCACCCCTCCACTTT.

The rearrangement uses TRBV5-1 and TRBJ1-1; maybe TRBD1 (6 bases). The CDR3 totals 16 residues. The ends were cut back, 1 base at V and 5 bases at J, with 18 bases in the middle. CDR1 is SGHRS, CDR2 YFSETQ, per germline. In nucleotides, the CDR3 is TGCGCCAGCAGCTTGTATCGGGGGGCGAGTCCAACTGAAGCTTTCTTT. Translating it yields CASSLYRGASPTEAFF.

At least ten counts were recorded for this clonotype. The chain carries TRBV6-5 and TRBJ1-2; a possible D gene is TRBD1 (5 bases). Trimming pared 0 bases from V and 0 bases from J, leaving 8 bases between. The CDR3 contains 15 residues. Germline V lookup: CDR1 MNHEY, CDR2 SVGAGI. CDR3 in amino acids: CASSYSRTPNYGYTF. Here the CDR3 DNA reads TGTGCCAGCAGTTACTCGAGGACACCTAACTATGGCTACACCTTC.